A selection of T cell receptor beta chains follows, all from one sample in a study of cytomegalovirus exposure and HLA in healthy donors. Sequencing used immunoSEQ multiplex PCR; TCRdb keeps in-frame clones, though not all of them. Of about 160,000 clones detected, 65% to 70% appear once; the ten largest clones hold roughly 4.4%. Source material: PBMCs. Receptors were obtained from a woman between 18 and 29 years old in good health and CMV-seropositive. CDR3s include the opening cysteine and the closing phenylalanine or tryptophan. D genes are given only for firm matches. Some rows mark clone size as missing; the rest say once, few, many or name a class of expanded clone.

CASANGVNTEAFF	TGTGCCAGCGCCAACGGGGTAAACACTGAAGCTTTCTTT	TRBJ1-1	-	13	-	TRBV28
CASSLRVARGYTF	TGTGCCAGCAGCTTACGGGTAGCTAGGGGATACACCTTC	TRBJ1-2	-	13	-	TRBV7-2
CASSPAGGGREETQYF	TGTGCCAGCAGCCCTGCGGGTGGGGGGAGAGAAGAGACCCAGTACTTC	TRBJ2-5	-	16	-	TRBV28
CASSQLGASDTGELFF	TGCGCCAGCAGCCAACTGGGGGCAAGTGACACCGGGGAGCTGTTTTTT	TRBJ2-2	-	16	-	TRBV4-3
CASSSTGTDTATNEKLFF	TGTGCCAGTAGCAGTACCGGGACAGATACTGCAACTAATGAAAAACTGTTTTTT	TRBJ1-4	TRBD1	18	-	TRBV19
CASSYEAFYEQYF	TGTGCCAGCAGCTATGAGGCGTTCTACGAGCAGTACTTC	TRBJ2-7	-	13	-	TRBV7-8
CASSLRIGGPNEKLFF	TGTGCCAGCAGCTTGAGGATCGGGGGGCCGAATGAAAAACTGTTTTTT	TRBJ1-4	-	16	-	TRBV7-9
CAWSSGTGWTEAFF	TGTGCCTGGAGTTCCGGGACAGGCTGGACTGAAGCTTTCTTT	TRBJ1-1	TRBD1	14	-	TRBV30
CSVESDRGEYSYEQYF	TGCAGCGTTGAATCAGACAGGGGGGAATACTCCTACGAGCAGTACTTC	TRBJ2-7	TRBD1	16	-	TRBV29-1
CASSFRDRAYLDYGYTF	TGTGCCAGCAGCTTCCGGGACAGGGCCTATCTGGACTATGGCTACACCTTC	TRBJ1-2	TRBD1	17	once	TRBV5-6
CASSEAYPGQSNQPQHF	TGTGCCAGCAGTGAAGCGTACCCGGGACAGAGCAATCAGCCCCAGCATTTT	TRBJ1-5	TRBD1	17	-	TRBV2
CATSFTQTGVNTEAFF	TGTGCCACCTCCTTTACTCAAACAGGGGTGAACACTGAAGCTTTCTTT	TRBJ1-1	TRBD1	16	-	TRBV19
CAWSVRNSNSPLHF	TGTGCCTGGAGTGTACGAAACAGTAATTCACCCCTCCACTTT	TRBJ1-6	-	14	-	TRBV30